This paragraph covers one T cell receptor beta chain sequence. Its specificity is not known. V dropped 2 bases and J dropped 7; count of bases not matched to a gene: 10. This CDR3 has 15 amino acids. Germline CDR1 reads SGHDT; CDR2 reads YYEEEE. The sample originates from a study of cytomegalovirus exposure and HLA in healthy donors. Study results and caveats: Excluded: some indistinguishable V segments such as TRBV6-2 and TRBV6-3.

PCR was performed using 60 Vbeta and 13 Jbeta primers. Only in-frame clones appear in the TCRdb table, and some are missing; sequencing was by immunoSEQ multiplex PCR. The repertoire holds more than 80,000 clones, with just under 80% as singletons. The TCR was taken from a woman between 40 and 55 years old in good health and CMV-seropositive. The sample consisted of PBMCs. The chain links TRBV5-6 to TRBJ2-7, with 9 bases matching TRBD2. The CDR3 sequence is CASSLGPSGIGEQYF. The CDR3 DNA reads as TGTGCCAGCAGCTTAGGACCTAGCGGGATCGGGGAGCAGTACTTC.